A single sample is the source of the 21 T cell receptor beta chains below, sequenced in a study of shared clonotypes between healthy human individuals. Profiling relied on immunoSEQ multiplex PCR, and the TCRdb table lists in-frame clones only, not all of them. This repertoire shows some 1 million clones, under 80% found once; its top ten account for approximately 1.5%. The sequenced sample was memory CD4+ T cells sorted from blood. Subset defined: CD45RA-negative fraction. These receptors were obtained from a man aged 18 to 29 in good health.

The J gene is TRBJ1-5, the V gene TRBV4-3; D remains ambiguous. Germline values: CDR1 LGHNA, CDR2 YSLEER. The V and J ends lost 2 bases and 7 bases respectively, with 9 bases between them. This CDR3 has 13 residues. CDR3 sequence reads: CASSQRGGQPQHF. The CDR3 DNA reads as TGCGCCAGCAGCCAACGCGGAGGGCAGCCCCAGCATTTT.

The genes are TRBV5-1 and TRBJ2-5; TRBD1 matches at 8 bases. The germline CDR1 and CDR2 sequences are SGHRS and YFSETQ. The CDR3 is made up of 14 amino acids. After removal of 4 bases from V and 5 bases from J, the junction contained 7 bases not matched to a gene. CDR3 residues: CASSAGQAGETQYF. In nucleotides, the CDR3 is TGCGCCAGCAGCGCGGGACAGGCTGGGGAGACCCAGTACTTC.

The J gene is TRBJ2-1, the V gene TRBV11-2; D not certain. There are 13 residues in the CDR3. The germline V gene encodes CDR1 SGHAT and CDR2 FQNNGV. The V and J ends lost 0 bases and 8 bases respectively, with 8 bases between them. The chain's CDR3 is CASSLDGWDEQFF. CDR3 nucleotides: TGTGCCAGCAGCTTAGACGGCTGGGATGAGCAGTTCTTC. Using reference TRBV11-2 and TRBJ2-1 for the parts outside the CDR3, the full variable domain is EAGVAQSPRYKIIEKRQSVAFWCNPISGHATLYWYQQILGQGPKLLIQFQNNGVVDDSQLPKDRFSAERLKGVDSTLKIQPAKLEDSAVYLCASSLDGWDEQFFGPGTRLTVL.

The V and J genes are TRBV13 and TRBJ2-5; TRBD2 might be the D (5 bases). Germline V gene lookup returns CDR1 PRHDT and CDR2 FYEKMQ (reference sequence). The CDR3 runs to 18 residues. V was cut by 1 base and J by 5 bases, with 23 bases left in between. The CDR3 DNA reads TGTGCCAGCAGCTTAGCTGTCCTCCGGGATCCAAGGGAGGAGACCCAGTACTTC. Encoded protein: CASSLAVLRDPREETQYF.

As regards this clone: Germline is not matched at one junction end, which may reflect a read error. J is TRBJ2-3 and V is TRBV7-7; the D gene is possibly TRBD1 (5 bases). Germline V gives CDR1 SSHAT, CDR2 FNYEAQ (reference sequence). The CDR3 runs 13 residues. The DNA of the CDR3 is TGTGCTAGCAGCTTGGGGCCTTCAGATACGCAGTATTTT. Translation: CASSLGPSDTQYF.

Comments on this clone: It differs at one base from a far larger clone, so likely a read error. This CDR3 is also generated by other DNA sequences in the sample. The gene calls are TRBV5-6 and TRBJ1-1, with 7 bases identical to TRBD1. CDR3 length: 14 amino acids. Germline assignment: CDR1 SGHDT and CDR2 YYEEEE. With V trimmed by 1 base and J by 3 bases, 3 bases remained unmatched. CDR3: CASSLITGDTEAFF. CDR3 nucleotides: TGTGCCAGCAGCTTGATAACAGGGGACACTGAAGCTTTCTTT. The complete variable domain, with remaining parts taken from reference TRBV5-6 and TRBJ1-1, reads DAGVTQSPTHLIKTRGQQVTLRCSPKSGHDTVSWYQQALGQGPQFIFQYYEEEERQRGNFPDRFSGHQFPNYSSELNVNALLLGDSALYLCASSLITGDTEAFFGQGTRLTVV.

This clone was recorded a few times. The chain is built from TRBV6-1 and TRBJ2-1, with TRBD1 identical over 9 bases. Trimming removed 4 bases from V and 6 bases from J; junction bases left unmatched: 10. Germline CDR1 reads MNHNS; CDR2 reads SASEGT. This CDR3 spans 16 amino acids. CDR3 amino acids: CASSGAGTGRTNEQFF. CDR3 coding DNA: TGTGCCAGCAGTGGGGCCGGGACAGGGAGGACCAATGAGCAGTTCTTC.

In DNA form, the CDR3 reads TGCGCCAGCAGCACCGACAGGGGTCCAGATCAGTTCTTC. It translates to CASSTDRGPDQFF. The gene calls are TRBV5-1 and TRBJ2-1; 8 positions match TRBD1. CDR1 is SGHRS and CDR2 is YFSETQ in the germline V gene. Trimming at V came to 4 bases and at J to 13 bases, leaving 10 bases not matched to a gene. This CDR3 is built from 13 residues. Full variable domain (missing parts from reference TRBV5-1 and TRBJ2-1): KAGVTQTPRYLIKTRGQQVTLSCSPISGHRSVSWYQQTPGQGLQFLFEYFSETQRNKGNFPGRFSGRQFSNSRSEMNVSTLELGDSALYLCASSTDRGPDQFFGPGTRLTVL.

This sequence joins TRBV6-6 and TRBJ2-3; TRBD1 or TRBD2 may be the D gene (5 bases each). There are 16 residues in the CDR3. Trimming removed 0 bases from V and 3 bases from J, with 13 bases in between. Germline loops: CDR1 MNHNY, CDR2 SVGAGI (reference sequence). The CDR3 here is CASSYSGDPGTDTQYF. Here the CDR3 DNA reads TGTGCCAGCAGTTACTCTGGGGACCCTGGAACAGATACGCAGTATTTT.

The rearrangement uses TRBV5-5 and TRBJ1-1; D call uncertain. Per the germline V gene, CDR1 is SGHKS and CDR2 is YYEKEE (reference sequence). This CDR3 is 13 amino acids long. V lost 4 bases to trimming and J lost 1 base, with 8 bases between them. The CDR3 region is CASSDAGNTEAFF. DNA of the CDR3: TGTGCCAGCAGCGATGCGGGGAACACTGAAGCTTTCTTT.

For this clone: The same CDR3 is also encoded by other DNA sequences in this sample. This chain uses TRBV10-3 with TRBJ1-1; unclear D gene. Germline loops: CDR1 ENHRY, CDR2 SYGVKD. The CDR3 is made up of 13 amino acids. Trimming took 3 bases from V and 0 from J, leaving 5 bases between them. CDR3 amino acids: CAISDSLNTEAFF. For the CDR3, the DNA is TGTGCCATCAGTGACAGCTTGAACACTGAAGCTTTCTTT.

CDR3 amino acids: CASSPGGSHSYEQYF. The CDR3 nucleotides are TGTGCCAGCAGCCCAGGGGGCAGCCACTCCTACGAGCAGTACTTC. The gene calls are TRBV7-9 and TRBJ2-7, with 8 bases fitting TRBD1. Germline V gives CDR1 SEHNR, CDR2 FQNEAQ (reference sequence). V was pared by 5 bases and J by 0 bases, with 6 bases of the junction left unmatched. The CDR3 is 15 amino acids.

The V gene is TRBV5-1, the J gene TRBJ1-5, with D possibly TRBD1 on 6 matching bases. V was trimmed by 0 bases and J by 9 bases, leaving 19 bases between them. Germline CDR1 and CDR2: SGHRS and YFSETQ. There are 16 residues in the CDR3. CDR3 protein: CASSLEGGGALAPQHF. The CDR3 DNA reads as TGCGCCAGCAGCTTGGAGGGGGGCGGAGCTCTCGCGCCCCAGCATTTT.

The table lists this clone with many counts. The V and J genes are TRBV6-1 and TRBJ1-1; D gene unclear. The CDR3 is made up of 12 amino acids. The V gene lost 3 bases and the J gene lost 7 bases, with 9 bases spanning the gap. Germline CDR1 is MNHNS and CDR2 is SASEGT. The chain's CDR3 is CASSEAADEAFF. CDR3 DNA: TGTGCCAGCAGTGAGGCGGCAGATGAAGCTTTCTTT.

CDR3 sequence (DNA): TGTGCCAGCAGTTTGACTAGCGGGGGTTCCACCGGGGAGCTGTTTTTT. Its protein is CASSLTSGGSTGELFF. This chain links TRBV2 with TRBJ2-2, with 12 bases fitting TRBD2. V shed 5 bases, J shed 4 bases, and the junction held 5 bases outside the gene matches. The length of the CDR3 is 16 residues. Germline V gene data show CDR1 as SNHLY and CDR2 as FYNNEI.

CDR3 sequence (DNA): TGTGCCAGCAGCTTGTCGCAATCTACCTACGCTAACTATGGCTACACCTTC. Protein sequence: CASSLSQSTYANYGYTF. The gene calls are TRBV5-4 and TRBJ1-2; D is ambiguous. V was cut by 1 base and J by 0 bases, with 16 bases left in between. The V gene's germline CDR1 is SGHNT and CDR2 YYREEE (reference sequence). This CDR3 is 17 amino acids long.

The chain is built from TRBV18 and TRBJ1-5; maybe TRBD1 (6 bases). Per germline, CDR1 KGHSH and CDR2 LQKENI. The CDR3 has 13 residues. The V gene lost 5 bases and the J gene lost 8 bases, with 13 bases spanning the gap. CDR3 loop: CASSRDTSEPQHF. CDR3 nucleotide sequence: TGTGCCAGCTCAAGGGACACCTCCGAGCCCCAGCATTTT.

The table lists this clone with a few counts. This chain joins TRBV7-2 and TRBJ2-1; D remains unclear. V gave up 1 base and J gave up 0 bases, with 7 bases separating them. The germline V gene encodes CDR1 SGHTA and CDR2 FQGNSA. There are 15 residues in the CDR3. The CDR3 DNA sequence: TGTGCCAGCAGCTTAGTGTCAGCCTCCTACAATGAGCAGTTCTTC. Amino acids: CASSLVSASYNEQFF.

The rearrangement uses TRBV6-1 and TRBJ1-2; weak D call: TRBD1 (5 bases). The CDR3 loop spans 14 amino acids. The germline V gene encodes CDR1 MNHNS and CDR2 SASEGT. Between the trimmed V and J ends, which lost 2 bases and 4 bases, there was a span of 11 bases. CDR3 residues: CASSESQGSYGYTF. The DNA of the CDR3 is TGTGCCAGCAGTGAATCCCAGGGCAGCTATGGCTACACCTTC.

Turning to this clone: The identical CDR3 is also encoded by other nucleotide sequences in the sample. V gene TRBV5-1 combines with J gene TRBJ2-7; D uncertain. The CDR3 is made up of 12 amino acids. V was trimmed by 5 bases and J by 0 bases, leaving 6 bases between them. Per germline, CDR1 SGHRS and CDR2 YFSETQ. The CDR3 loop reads CASRPDSYEQYF. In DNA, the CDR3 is TGCGCCAGCAGACCAGACTCCTACGAGCAGTACTTC.

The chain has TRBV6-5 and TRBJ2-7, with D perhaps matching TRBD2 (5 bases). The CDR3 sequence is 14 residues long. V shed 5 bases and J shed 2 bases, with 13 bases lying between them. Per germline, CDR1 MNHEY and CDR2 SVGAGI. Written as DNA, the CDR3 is TGTGCCAGCAGTAAATCGGGGAACACCTACGAGCAGTACTTC. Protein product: CASSKSGNTYEQYF.